The source of this T cell receptor (beta chain) is a study of T cell changes during pregnancy in multiple sclerosis. The repertoire was sequenced with immunoSEQ multiplex PCR; TCRdb's copy has only in-frame clones and lacks some. The sample has nearly 110,000 clones; 80% to 95% are singletons. Per the germline V gene, CDR1 is SGHTA and CDR2 is FQGNSA. The CDR3 totals 11 residues. Between the trimmed V and J ends, which lost 7 bases and 4 bases, there was a span of 7 bases. This clone was picked up one time. Material: peripheral blood, obtained after pregnancy. The TCR comes from a female donor with multiple sclerosis, enrolled in a pregnancy study. The chain carries TRBV7-2 and TRBJ1-2; D remains unclear. The CDR3, as DNA: TGTGCCAGCAAACAAAGCTATGGCTACACCTTC. Translated: CASKQSYGYTF.